This T cell receptor (beta chain) stems from a study of cytomegalovirus exposure and HLA in healthy donors. Data came from immunoSEQ multiplex PCR; TCRdb stores just in-frame clones and leaves some out. The sample yields about 49,000 clones, 85% to 95% seen once. The V gene's germline CDR1 is MNHNY and CDR2 SVGAGI (reference sequence). Trimming left V 8 bases short and J 1 base short, with 11 bases between. The CDR3 spans 13 residues. The J gene is TRBJ1-1, the V gene TRBV6-6, with TRBD1 as a possible D gene (5 bases). The sample consisted of PBMCs. The receptor was derived from a man between 18 and 29 years old in good health and CMV-seronegative. CDR3 in amino acids: CASGGDPNTEAFF. The CDR3 DNA reads as TGTGCCAGCGGGGGGGATCCGAACACTGAAGCTTTCTTT.